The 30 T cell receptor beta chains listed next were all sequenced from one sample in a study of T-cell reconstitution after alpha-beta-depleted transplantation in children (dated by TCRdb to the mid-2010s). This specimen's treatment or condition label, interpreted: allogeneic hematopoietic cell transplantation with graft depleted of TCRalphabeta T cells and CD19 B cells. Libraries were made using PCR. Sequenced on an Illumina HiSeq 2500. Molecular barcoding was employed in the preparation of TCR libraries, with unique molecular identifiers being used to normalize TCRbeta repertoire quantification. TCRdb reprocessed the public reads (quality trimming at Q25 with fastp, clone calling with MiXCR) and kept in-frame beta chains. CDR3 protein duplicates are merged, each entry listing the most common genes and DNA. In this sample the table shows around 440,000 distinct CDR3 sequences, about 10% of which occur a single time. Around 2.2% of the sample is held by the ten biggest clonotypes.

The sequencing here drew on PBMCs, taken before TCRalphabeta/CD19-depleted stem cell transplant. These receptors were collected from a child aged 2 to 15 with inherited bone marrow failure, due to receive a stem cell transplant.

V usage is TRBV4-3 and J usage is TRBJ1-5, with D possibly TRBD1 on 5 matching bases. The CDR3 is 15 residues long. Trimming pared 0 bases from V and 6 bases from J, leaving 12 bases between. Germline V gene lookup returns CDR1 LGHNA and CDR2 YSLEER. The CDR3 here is CASSQDAGQGQPQHF. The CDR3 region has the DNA TGCGCCAGCAGCCAAGACGCCGGGCAGGGTCAGCCCCAGCATTTT.

CDR3 region: CSARPLSGRVFSTDTQYF. The CDR3 DNA sequence: TGCAGTGCTAGACCCCTTAGCGGGAGAGTCTTTAGCACAGATACGCAGTATTTT. The J gene is TRBJ2-3, the V gene TRBV20-1; 9 bases align to TRBD2. CDR3 length: 18 residues. Per the germline V gene, CDR1 is DFQATT and CDR2 is SNEGSKA (reference sequence). The J segment lost 0 bases and the V segment lost 2 bases, leaving 12 bases of the junction unmatched.

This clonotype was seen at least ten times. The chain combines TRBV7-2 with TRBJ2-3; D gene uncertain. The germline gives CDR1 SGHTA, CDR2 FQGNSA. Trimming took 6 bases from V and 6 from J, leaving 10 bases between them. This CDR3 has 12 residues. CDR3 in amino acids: CASSSSGDTQYF. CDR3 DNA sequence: TGTGCCAGCAGTTCATCTGGGGATACGCAGTATTTT.

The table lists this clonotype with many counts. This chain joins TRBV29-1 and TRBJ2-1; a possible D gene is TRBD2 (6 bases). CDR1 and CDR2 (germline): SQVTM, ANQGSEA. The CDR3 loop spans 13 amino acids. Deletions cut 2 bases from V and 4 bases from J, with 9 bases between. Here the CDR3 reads CSVEPGLYNEQFF. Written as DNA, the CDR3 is TGCAGCGTTGAACCGGGACTTTACAATGAGCAGTTCTTC.

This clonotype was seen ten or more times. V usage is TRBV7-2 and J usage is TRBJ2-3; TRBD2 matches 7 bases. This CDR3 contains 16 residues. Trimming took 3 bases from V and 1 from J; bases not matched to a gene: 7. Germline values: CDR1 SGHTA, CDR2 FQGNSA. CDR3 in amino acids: CASSFGRGSGTDTQYF. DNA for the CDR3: TGTGCCAGCAGCTTTGGACGCGGGAGCGGCACAGATACGCAGTATTTT.

In nucleotides, the CDR3 is TGTGCCAGCAGTATAACTAGCGGGAGCGATGAGCAGTTCTTC. This encodes CASSITSGSDEQFF. This sequence joins TRBV2 and TRBJ2-1; 11 bases line up with TRBD2. The CDR3 is 14 amino acids. Germline V gene data show CDR1 as SNHLY and CDR2 as FYNNEI. The V gene end was trimmed by 5 bases and the J gene end by 8 bases; junction bases not matched to a gene: 5. Full variable domain (outside the CDR3, taken from reference TRBV2 and TRBJ2-1): EPEVTQTPSHQVTQMGQEVILRCVPISNHLYFYWYRQILGQKVEFLVSFYNNEISEKSEIFDDQFSVERPDGSNFTLKIRSTKLEDSAMYFCASSITSGSDEQFFGPGTRLTVL.

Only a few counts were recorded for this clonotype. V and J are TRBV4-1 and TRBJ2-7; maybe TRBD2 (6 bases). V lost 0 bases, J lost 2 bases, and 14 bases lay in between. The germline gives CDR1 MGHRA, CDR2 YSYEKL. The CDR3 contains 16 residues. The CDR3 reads CASSQDPGGTAYEQYF. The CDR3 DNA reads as TGCGCCAGCAGCCAAGATCCGGGCGGGACGGCCTACGAGCAGTACTTC.

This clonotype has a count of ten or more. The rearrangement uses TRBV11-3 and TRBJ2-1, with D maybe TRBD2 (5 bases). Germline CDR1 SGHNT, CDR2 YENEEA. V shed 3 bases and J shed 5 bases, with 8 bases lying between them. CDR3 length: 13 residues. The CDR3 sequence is CASSLRLNNEQFF. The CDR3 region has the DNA TGTGCCAGCAGCTTGCGACTAAACAATGAGCAGTTCTTC.

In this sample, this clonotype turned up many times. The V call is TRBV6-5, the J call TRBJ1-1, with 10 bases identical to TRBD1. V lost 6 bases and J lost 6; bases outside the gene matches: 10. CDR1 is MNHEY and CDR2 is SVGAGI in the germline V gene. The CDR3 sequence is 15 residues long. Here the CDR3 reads CASSGPGQGTPEAFF. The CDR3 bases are TGTGCCAGCAGCGGACCGGGACAGGGGACCCCTGAAGCTTTCTTT.

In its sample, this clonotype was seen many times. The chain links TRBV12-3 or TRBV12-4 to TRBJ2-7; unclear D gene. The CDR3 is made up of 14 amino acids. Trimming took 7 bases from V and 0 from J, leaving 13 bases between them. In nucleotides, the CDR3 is TGTGCCAGCAACAACCTCCCAAGCTCCTACGAGCAGTACTTC. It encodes CASNNLPSSYEQYF.

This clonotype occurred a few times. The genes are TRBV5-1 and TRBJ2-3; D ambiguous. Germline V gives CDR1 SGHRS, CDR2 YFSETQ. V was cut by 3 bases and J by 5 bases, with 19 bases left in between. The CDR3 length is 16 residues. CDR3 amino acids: CASSSQEETAGDTQYF. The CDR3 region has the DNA TGCGCCAGCAGCTCCCAAGAAGAGACCGCAGGAGATACGCAGTATTTT.

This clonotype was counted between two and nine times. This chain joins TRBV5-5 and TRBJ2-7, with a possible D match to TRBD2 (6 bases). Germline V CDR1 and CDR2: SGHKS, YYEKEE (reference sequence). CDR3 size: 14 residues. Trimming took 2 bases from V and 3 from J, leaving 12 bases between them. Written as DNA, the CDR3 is TGTGCCAGCAGCTTCGGCGGGACGGACTACGAGCAGTACTTC. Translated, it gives CASSFGGTDYEQYF. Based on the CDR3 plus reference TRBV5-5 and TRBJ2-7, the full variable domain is DAGVTQSPTHLIKTRGQQVTLRCSPISGHKSVSWYQQVLGQGPQFIFQYYEKEERGRGNFPDRFSARQFPNYSSELNVNALLLGDSALYLCASSFGGTDYEQYFGPGTRLTVT.

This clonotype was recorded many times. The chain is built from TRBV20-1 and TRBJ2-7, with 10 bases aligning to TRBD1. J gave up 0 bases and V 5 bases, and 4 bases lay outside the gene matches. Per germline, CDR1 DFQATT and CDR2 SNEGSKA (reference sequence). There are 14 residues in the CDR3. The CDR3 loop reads CSACGTGVSYEQYF. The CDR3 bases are TGCAGTGCTTGCGGGACAGGGGTCTCCTACGAGCAGTACTTC.

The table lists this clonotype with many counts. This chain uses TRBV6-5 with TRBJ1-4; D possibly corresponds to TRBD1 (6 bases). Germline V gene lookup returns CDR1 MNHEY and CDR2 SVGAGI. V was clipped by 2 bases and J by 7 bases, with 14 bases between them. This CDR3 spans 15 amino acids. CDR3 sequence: CASSYRSGGGEKLFF. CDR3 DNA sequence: TGTGCCAGCAGTTACCGGTCCGGAGGGGGTGAAAAACTGTTTTTT.

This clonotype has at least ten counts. The CDR3 DNA is TGTGCCAGCAGTTTATCTGGCGGGAGATACACCTACGAGCAGTACTTC. Protein: CASSLSGGRYTYEQYF. The chain joins TRBV27 to TRBJ2-7; 7 bases are shared with TRBD2. CDR1 is MNHEY and CDR2 is SMNVEV in the germline V gene (reference sequence). The CDR3 is 16 residues long. The ends lost 0 bases at V and 2 bases at J; junction bases unmatched: 7.

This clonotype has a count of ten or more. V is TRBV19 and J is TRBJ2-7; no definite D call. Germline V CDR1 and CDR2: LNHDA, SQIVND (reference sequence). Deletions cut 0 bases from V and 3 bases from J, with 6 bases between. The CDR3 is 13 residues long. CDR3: CASSIDPGYEQYF. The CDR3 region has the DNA TGTGCCAGTAGTATAGACCCGGGCTACGAGCAGTACTTC.

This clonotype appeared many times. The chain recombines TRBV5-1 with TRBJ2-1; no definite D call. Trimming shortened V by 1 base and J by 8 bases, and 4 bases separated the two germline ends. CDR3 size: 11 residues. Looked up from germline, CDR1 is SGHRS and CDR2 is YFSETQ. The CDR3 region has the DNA TGCGCCAGCAGCTTGTACCATGAGCAGTTCTTC. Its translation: CASSLYHEQFF.

The CDR3 nucleotides are TGCAGTGCTAGAGAAAGACCGCGCCCCTACGAGCAGTACTTC. Its translation: CSARERPRPYEQYF. The genes are TRBV20-1 and TRBJ2-7; D gene uncertain. CDR1 and CDR2 from the germline V gene are DFQATT and SNEGSKA (reference sequence). CDR3 length equals 14 residues. V was shortened by 0 bases and J by 2 bases, with 11 bases between the two germline ends.

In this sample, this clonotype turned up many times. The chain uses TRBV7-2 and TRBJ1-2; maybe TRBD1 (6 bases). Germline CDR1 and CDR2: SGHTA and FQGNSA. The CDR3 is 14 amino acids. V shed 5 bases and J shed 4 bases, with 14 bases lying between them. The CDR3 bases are TGTGCCAGCAGCCCTTACAGGGCAACCTATGGCTACACCTTC. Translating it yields CASSPYRATYGYTF.

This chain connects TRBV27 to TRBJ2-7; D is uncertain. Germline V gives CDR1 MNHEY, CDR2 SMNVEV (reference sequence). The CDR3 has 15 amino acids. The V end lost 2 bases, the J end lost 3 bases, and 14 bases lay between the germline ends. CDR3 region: CASSLSPSPDYEQYF. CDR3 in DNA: TGTGCCAGCAGTTTAAGTCCCTCCCCCGACTACGAGCAGTACTTC.

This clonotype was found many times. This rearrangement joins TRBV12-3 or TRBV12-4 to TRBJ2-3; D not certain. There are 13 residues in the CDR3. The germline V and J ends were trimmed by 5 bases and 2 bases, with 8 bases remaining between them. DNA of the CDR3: TGTGCCAGCAGTCCCTCCCTCACAGATACGCAGTATTTT. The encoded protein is CASSPSLTDTQYF.

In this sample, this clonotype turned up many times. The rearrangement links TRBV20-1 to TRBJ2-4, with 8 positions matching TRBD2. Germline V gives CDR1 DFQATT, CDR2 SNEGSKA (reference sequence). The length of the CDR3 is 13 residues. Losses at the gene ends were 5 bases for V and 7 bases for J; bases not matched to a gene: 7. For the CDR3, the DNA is TGCAGTGCTGGAACCGGGAGGGCGAACATTCAGTACTTC. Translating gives CSAGTGRANIQYF.

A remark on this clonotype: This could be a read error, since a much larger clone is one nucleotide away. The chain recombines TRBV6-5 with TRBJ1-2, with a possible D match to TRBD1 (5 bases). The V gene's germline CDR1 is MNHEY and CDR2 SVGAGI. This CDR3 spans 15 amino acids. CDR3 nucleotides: TGTACCAGCAGTTACTCGAACAGGAGGAACTATGGCTACACCTTC. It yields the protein CTSSYSNRRNYGYTF.

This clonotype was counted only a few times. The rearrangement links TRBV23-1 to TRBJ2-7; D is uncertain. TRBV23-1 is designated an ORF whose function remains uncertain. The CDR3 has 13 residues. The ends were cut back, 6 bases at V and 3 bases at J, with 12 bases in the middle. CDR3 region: CASSLTAYYEQYF. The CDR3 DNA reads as TGCGCCAGCAGCCTTACAGCCTACTACGAGCAGTACTTC.

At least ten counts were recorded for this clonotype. The CDR3 is CASSQGGGTQYF. CDR3 DNA: TGTGCCAGCAGCCAAGGAGGAGGGACCCAGTACTTC. The gene calls are TRBV4-2 and TRBJ2-5, with D tentatively TRBD2 (5 bases). CDR1 and CDR2 from the germline V gene are LGHNA and YNFKEQ. The V and J ends lost 1 base and 7 bases respectively, with 7 bases between them. The CDR3 covers 12 residues.

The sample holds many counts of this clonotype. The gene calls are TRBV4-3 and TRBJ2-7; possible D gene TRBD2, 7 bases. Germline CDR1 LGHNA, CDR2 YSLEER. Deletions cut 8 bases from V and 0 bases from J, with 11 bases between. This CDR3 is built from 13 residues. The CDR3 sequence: CASGEGDSYEQYF. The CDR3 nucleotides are TGCGCCAGCGGGGAGGGGGACTCCTACGAGCAGTACTTC.

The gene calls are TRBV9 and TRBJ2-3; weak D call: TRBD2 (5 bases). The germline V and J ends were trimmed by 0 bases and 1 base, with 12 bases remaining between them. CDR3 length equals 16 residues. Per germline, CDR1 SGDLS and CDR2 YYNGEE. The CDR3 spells CASSVDEGRGTDTQYF. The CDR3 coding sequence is TGTGCCAGCAGCGTAGATGAGGGAAGAGGCACAGATACGCAGTATTTT.

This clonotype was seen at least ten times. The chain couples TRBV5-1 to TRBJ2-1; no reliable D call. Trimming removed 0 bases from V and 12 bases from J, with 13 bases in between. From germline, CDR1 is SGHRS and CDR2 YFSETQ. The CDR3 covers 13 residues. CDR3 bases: TGCGCCAGCAGCTTGGACCCCTCCGGCGGGCAGTTCTTC. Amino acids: CASSLDPSGGQFF.

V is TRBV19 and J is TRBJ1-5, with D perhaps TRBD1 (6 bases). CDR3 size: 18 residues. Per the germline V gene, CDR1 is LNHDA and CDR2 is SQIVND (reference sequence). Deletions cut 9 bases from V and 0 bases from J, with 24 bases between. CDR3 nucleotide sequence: TGTGCCAGCCAAAAACGCGGGACACTTACATATAGCAATCAGCCCCAGCATTTT. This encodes CASQKRGTLTYSNQPQHF. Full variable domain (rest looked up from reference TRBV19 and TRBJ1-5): DGGITQSPKYLFRKEGQNVTLSCEQNLNHDAMYWYRQDPGQGLRLIYYSQIVNDFQKGDIAEGYSVSREKKESFPLTVTSAQKNPTAFYLCASQKRGTLTYSNQPQHFGDGTRLSIL.

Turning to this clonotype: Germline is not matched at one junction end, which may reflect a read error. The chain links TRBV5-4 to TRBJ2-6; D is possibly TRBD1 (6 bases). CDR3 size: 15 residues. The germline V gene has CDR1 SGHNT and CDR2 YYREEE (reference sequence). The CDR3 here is CASSLGGPGTNVLTF. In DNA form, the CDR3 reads TGTGCCAGCAGCTTGGGGGGGCCTGGGACCAACGTCCTGACTTTC. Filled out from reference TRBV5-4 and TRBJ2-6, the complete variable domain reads ETGVTQSPTHLIKTRGQQVTLRCSSQSGHNTVSWYQQALGQGPQFIFQYYREEENGRGNFPPRFSGLQFPNYSSELNVNALELDDSALYLCASSLGGPGTNVLTFGAGSRLTVL.